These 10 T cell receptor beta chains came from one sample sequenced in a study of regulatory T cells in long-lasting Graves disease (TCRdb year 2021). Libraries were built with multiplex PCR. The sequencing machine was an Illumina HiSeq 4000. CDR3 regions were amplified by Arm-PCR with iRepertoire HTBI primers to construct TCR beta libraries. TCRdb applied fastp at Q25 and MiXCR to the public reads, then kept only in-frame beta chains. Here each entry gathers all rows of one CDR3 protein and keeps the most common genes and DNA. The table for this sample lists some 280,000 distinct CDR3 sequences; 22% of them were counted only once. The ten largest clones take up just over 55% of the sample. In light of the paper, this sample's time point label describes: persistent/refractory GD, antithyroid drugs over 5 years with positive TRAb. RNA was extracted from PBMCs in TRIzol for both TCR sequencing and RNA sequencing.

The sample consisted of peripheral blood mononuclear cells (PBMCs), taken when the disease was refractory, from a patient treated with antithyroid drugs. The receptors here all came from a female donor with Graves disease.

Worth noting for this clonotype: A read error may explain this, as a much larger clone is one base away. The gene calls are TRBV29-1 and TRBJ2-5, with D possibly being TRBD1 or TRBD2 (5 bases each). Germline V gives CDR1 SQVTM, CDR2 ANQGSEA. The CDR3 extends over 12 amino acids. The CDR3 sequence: CSVGPGAEAQYF. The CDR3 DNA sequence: TGCAGCGTGGGACCTGGGGCAGAGGCCCAGTACTTC. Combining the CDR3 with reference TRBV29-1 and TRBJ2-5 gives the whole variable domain SAVISQKPSRDICQRGTSLTIQCQVDSQVTMMFWYRQQPGQSLTLIATANQGSEATYESGFVIDKFPISRPNLTFSTLTVSNMSPEDSSIYLCSVGPGAEAQYFGPGTRLLVL.

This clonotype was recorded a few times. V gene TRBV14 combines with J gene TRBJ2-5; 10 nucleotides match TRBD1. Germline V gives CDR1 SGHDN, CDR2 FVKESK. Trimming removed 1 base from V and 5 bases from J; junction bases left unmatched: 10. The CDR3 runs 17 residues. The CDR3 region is CASSQVTPGQGMETQYF. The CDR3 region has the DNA TGTGCCAGCAGCCAAGTTACCCCGGGACAGGGGATGGAGACCCAGTACTTC.

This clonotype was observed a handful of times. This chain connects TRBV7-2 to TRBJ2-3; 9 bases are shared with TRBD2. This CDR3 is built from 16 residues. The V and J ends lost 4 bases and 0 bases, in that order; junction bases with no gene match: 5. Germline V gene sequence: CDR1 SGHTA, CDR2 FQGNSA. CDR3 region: CASSSGLAPSTDTQYF. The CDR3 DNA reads TGTGCCAGCAGCTCAGGACTAGCGCCCAGCACAGATACGCAGTATTTT.

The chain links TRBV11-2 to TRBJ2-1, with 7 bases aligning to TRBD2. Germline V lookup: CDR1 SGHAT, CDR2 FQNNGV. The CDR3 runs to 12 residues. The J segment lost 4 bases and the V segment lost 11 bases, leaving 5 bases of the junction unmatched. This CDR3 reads CAGGGTYNEQFF. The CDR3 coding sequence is TGTGCCGGGGGGGGGACGTACAATGAGCAGTTCTTC.

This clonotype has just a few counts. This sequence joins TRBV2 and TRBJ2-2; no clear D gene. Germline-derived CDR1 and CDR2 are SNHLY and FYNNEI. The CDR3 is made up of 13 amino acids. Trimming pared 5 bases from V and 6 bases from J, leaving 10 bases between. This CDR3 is CASSRRGPGELFF. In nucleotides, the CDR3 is TGTGCCAGCAGTCGCCGCGGTCCCGGGGAGCTGTTTTTT.

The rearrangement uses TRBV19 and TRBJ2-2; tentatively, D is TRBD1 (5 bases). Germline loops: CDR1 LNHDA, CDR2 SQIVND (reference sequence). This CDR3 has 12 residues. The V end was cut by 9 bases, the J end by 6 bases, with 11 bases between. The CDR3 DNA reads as TGTGCCAGCAACCAGGGTCCCGGGGAGCTGTTTTTT. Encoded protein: CASNQGPGELFF. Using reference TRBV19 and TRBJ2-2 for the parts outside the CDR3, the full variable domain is DGGITQSPKYLFRKEGQNVTLSCEQNLNHDAMYWYRQDPGQGLRLIYYSQIVNDFQKGDIAEGYSVSREKKESFPLTVTSAQKNPTAFYLCASNQGPGELFFGEGSRLTVL.

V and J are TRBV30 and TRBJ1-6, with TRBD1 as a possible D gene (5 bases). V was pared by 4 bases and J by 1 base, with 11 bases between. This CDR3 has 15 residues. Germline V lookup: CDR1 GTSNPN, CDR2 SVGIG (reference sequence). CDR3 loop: CAWTGTASYNSPLHF. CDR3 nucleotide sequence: TGTGCCTGGACAGGGACCGCGTCCTATAATTCACCCCTCCACTTT.

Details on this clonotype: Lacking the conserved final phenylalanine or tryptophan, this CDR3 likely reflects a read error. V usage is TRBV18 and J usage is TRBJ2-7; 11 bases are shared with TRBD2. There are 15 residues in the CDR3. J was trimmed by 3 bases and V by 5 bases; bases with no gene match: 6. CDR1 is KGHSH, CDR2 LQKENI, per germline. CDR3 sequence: CASSLPGLADYEQYL. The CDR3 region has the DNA TGTGCCAGCTCATTACCGGGACTAGCGGACTACGAGCAGTACCTC.

This CDR3 reads CASSQGRAERHEQYF. In DNA, the CDR3 is TGCGCCAGCAGCCAAGGGCGGGCCGAAAGGCACGAGCAGTACTTC. The V call is TRBV4-3, the J call TRBJ2-7, with a possible D match to TRBD2 (5 bases). The CDR3 is 15 residues long. Germline CDR1 LGHNA, CDR2 YSLEER. The germline V and J ends were trimmed by 1 base and 5 bases, with 15 bases remaining between them.

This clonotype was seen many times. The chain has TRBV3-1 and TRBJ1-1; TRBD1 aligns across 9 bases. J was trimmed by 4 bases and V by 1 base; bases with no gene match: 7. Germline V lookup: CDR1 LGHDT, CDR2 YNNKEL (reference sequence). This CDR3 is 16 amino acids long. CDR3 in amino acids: CASSQASDRGSTEAFF. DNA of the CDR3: TGTGCCAGCAGCCAAGCTTCGGACAGGGGCAGCACTGAAGCTTTCTTT.